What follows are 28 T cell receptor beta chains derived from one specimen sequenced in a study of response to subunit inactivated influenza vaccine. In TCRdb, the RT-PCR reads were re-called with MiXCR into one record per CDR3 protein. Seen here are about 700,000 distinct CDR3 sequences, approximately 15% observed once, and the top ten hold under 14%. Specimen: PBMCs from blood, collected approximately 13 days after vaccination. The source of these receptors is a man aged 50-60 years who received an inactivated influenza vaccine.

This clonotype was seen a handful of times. CDR3 DNA: TGCAGCGTTGGGCAAACGAACACCGGGGAGCTGTTTTTT. This translates into CSVGQTNTGELFF. The rearrangement links TRBV29-1 to TRBJ2-2; D call uncertain. This CDR3 region has 13 residues. Germline loops: CDR1 SQVTM, CDR2 ANQGSEA. Between the trimmed V and J ends, which lost 4 bases and 0 bases, there was a span of 6 bases.

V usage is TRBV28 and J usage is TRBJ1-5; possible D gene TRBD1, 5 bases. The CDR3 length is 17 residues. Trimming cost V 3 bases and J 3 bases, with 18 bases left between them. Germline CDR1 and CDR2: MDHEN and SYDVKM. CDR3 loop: CASSFYPGPPLNQPQHF. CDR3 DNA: TGTGCCAGCAGTTTCTATCCGGGGCCTCCCCTCAATCAGCCCCAGCATTTT.

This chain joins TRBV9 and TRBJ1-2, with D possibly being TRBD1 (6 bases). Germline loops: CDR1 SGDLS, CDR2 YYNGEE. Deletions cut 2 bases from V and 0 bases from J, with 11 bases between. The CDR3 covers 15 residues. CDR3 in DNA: TGTGCCAGCAGCGTGGGGGGGCCACCTAACTATGGCTACACCTTC. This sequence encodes CASSVGGPPNYGYTF.

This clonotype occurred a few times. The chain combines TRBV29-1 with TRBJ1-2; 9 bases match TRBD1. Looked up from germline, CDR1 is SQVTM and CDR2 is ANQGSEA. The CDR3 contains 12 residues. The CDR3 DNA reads TGCAGGGTGGGGGGACAGGGCTTCGGCTACACCTTC. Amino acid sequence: CRVGGQGFGYTF.

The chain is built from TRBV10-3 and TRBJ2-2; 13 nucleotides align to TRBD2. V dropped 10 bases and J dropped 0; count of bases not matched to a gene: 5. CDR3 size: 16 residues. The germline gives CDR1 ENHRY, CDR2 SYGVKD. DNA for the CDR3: TGTGCCACCGGGACTAGCGGGGAAGCGAACACCGGGGAGCTGTTTTTT. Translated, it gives CATGTSGEANTGELFF.

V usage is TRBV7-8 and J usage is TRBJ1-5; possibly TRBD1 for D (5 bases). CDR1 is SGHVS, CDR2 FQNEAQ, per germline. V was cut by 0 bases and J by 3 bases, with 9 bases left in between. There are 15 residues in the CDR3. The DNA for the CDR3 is TGTGCCAGCAGCTTAGCGAGGGGTCCCAATCAGCCCCAGCATTTT. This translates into CASSLARGPNQPQHF.

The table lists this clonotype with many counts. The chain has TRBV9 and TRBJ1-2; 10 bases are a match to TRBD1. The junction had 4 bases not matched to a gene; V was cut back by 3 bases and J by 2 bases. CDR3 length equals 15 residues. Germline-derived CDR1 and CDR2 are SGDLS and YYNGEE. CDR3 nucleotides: TGTGCCAGCAGCGGACAGGGGGCCCTGAACTATGGCTACACCTTC. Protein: CASSGQGALNYGYTF.

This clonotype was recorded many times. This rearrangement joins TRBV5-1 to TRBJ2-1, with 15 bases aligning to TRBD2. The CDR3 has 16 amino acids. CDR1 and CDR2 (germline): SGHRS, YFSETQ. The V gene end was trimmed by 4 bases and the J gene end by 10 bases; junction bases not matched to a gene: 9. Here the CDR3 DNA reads TGCGCCAGCAGCCCTTACGGGACTAGCGGGAGGAGGGAGCAGTTCTTC. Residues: CASSPYGTSGRREQFF.

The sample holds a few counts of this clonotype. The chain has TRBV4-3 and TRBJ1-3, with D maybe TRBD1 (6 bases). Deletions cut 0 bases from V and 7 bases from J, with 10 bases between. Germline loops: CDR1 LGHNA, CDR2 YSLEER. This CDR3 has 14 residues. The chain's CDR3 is CASSQDRGENTIYF. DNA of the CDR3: TGCGCCAGCAGCCAAGACAGGGGCGAGAACACCATATATTTT.

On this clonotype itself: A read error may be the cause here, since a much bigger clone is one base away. CDR3 coding DNA: TGCGCCAGCAGCCAAGATGAGACCCCTGGCACAGATACGCAGTATTTT. This encodes CASSQDETPGTDTQYF. The rearrangement uses TRBV4-3 and TRBJ2-3; no definite D call. This CDR3 has 16 residues. The V end was cut by 0 bases, the J end by 1 base, with 11 bases between. CDR1 is LGHNA, CDR2 YSLEER, per germline.

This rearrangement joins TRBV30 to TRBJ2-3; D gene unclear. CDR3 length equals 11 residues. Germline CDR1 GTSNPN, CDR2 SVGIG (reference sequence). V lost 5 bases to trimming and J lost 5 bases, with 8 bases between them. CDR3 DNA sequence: TGTGCCTGGGCCTCCAGAGATACGCAGTATTTT. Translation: CAWASRDTQYF.

CDR3 residues: CSARDWGRGGSDTQYF. CDR3 nucleotide sequence: TGCAGTGCTAGAGATTGGGGTAGGGGTGGCTCAGATACGCAGTATTTT. The chain employs TRBV20-1 and TRBJ2-3; D is possibly TRBD1 (5 bases). CDR3 length: 16 amino acids. With 0 bases removed from V and 4 bases from J, the gap between germline ends came to 17 bases. Germline lookup yields CDR1 DFQATT and CDR2 SNEGSKA (reference sequence).

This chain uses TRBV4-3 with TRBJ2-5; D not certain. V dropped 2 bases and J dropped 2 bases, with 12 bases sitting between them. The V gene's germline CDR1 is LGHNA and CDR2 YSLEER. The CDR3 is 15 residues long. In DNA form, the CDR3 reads TGCGCCAGCAGCCAAAGTTGGGGTCCTCAAGAGACCCAGTACTTC. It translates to CASSQSWGPQETQYF.

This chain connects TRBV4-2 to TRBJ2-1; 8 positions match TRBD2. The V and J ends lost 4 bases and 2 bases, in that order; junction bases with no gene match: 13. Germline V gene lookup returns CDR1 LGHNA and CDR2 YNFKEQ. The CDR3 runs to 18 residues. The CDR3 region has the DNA TGTGCCAGCAGCCGGTTGGGGAAACCGGGACTAGCCTACAATGAGCAGTTCTTC. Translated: CASSRLGKPGLAYNEQFF.

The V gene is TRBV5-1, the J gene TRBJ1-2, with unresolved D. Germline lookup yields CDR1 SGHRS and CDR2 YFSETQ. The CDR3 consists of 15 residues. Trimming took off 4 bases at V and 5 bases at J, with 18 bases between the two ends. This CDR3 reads CASSLSDVGGYGYTF. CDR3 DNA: TGCGCCAGCAGCCTATCGGACGTCGGAGGGTATGGCTACACCTTC.

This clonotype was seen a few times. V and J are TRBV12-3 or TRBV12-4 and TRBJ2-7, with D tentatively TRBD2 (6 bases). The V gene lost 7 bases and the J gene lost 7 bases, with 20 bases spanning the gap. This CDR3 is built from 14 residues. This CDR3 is CASNYGGATREQYF. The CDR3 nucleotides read TGTGCCAGCAATTATGGCGGGGCGACTCGGGAGCAGTACTTC.

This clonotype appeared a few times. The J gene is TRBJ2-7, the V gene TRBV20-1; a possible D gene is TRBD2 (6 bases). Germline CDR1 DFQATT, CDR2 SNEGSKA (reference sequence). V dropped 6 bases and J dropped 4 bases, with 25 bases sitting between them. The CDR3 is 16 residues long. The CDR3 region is CSADPRGLASAYEQYF. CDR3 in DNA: TGCAGTGCAGACCCACGGGGACTTGCATCGGCATACGAGCAGTACTTC.

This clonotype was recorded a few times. The CDR3 spells CASSDWVSYEQYF. Written as DNA, the CDR3 is TGTGCCAGCAGTGATTGGGTGAGCTACGAGCAGTACTTC. V is TRBV2 and J is TRBJ2-7; D is uncertain. CDR3 length equals 13 residues. Germline-derived CDR1 and CDR2 are SNHLY and FYNNEI. With 3 bases removed from V and 3 bases from J, the gap between germline ends came to 9 bases. Using reference TRBV2 and TRBJ2-7 for the parts outside the CDR3, the full variable domain is EPEVTQTPSHQVTQMGQEVILRCVPISNHLYFYWYRQILGQKVEFLVSFYNNEISEKSEIFDDQFSVERPDGSNFTLKIRSTKLEDSAMYFCASSDWVSYEQYFGPGTRLTVT.

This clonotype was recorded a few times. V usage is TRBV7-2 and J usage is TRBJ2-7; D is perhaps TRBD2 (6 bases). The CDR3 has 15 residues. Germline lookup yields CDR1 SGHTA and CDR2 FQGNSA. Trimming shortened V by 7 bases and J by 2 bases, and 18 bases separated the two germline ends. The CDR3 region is CASTAPGASPYEQYF. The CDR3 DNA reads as TGTGCCAGCACCGCTCCGGGAGCGAGTCCCTACGAGCAGTACTTC.

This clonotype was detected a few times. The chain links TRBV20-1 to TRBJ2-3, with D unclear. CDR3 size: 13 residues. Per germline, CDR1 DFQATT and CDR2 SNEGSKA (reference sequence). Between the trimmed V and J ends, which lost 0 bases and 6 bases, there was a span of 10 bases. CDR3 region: CSARDHKGDTQYF. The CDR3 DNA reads TGCAGTGCTAGAGATCATAAGGGCGATACGCAGTATTTT.

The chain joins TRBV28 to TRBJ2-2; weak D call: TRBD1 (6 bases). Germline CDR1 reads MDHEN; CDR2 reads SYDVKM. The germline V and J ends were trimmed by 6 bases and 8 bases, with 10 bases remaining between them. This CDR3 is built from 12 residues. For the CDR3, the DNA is TGTGCCAGCAGCCATAGGGGGGGGGAGCTGTTTTTT. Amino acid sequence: CASSHRGGELFF.

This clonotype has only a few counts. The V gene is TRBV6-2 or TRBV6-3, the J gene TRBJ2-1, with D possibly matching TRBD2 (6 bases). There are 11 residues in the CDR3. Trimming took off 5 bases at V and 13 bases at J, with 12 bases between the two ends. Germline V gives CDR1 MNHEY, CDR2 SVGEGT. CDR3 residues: CASSHGGVQFF. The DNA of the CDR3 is TGTGCCAGCAGTCACGGGGGTGTTCAGTTCTTC.

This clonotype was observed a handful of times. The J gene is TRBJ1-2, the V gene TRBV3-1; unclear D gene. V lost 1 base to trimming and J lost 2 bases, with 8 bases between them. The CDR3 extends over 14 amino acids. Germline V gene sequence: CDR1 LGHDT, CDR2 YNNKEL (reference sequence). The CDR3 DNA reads TGTGCCAGCAGCCAAGCGACGAAGAACTATGGCTACACCTTC. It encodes CASSQATKNYGYTF.

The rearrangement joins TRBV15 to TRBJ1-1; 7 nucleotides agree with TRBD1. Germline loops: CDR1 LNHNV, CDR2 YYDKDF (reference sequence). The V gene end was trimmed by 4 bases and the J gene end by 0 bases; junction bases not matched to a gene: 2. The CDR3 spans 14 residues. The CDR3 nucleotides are TGTGCCACCAGCAAGGACAGGCTGAACACTGAAGCTTTCTTT. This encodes CATSKDRLNTEAFF.

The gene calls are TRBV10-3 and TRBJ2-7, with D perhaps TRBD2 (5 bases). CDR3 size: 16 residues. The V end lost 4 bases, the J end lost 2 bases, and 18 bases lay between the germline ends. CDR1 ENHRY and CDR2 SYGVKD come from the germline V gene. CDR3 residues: CAISGRELVAPYEQYF. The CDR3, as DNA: TGTGCCATCAGTGGAAGGGAACTAGTTGCCCCCTACGAGCAGTACTTC.

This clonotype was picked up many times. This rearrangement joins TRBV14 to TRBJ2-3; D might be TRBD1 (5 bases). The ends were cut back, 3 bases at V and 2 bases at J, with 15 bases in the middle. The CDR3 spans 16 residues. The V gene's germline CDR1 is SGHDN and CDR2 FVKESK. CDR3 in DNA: TGTGCCAGCAGCCAGAGAGGCAGGGCAGACACAGATACGCAGTATTTT. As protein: CASSQRGRADTDTQYF.

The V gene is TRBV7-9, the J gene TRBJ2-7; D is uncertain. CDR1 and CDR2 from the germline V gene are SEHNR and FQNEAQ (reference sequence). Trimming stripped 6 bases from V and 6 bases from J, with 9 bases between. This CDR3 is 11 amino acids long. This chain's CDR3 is CASRVGSEQYF. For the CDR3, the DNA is TGTGCCAGCAGGGTGGGAAGCGAGCAGTACTTC.

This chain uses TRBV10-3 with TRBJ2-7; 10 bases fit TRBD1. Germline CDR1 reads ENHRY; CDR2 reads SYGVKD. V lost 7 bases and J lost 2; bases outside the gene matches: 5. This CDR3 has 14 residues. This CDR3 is CAITYGQGAYEQYF. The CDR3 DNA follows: TGTGCCATCACCTATGGACAGGGGGCCTACGAGCAGTACTTC.